These T cell receptor beta chains were read from a single sample in a study of T cells in Graves' hyperthyroidism and ophthalmopathy. TCRdb used MiXCR to reprocess the multiplex PCR reads, holding one entry per CDR3 protein. The sample has over 400,000 distinct CDR3 sequences, about 14% seen once. Sequencing input: blood. The receptors shown here come from a man aged 18 to 30 with Graves' ophthalmopathy. CDR3s include the opening cysteine and the closing phenylalanine or tryptophan. A D gene is named only where the DNA matches it firmly. Not all rows give a size; the values are once, few, many and, for expanded clones, a class.

j_call: TRBJ2-1; d_call: .; clone_size: many; v_call: TRBV29-1; cdr3_nt: TGCAGCGTTAGGCCCAGGACACCCTACAATGAGCAGTTCTTC; cdr3_aa: CSVRPRTPYNEQFF
j_call: TRBJ1-5; d_call: TRBD1; clone_size: .; v_call: TRBV6-1; cdr3_nt: TGTGCCAGCACAACAACCGGGACAGGGAATCAGCCCCAGCATTTT; cdr3_aa: CASTTTGTGNQPQHF
j_call: TRBJ2-6; d_call: TRBD1; clone_size: few; v_call: TRBV2; cdr3_nt: TGTGCCAGCACTGAGCAGGGGGCGGGAGGGGCCAACGTCCTGACTTTC; cdr3_aa: CASTEQGAGGANVLTF
j_call: TRBJ2-1; d_call: TRBD2; clone_size: many; v_call: TRBV10-3; cdr3_nt: TGTGCCATCAGTGGGCTAGCGGGAGTAAATGAGCAGTTCTTC; cdr3_aa: CAISGLAGVNEQFF
j_call: TRBJ2-1; d_call: TRBD2; clone_size: many; v_call: TRBV5-1; cdr3_nt: TGCGCCAGCAGCTCCGGACTAGCGGGGGGGGGTAGGTACAATGAGCAGTTCTTC; cdr3_aa: CASSSGLAGGGRYNEQFF
j_call: TRBJ2-1; d_call: TRBD2; clone_size: many; v_call: TRBV13; cdr3_nt: TGTGCCAGCAGCTTTGGGGCATACTTATCGGGAGGGAATGAGCAGTTCTTC; cdr3_aa: CASSFGAYLSGGNEQFF
j_call: TRBJ2-2; d_call: TRBD2; clone_size: few; v_call: TRBV5-4; cdr3_nt: TGTGCCAGCAGCCCCTTGCCGGGAGGGCCAGACACCGGGGAGCTGTTTTTT; cdr3_aa: CASSPLPGGPDTGELFF
j_call: TRBJ2-1; d_call: TRBD1; clone_size: many; v_call: TRBV12-3/TRBV12-4; cdr3_nt: TGTGCCAGCAGTTTAGGCGACAGGGACCTGGGGGAGCAGTTCTTC; cdr3_aa: CASSLGDRDLGEQFF
j_call: TRBJ1-1; d_call: .; clone_size: .; v_call: TRBV19; cdr3_nt: TGTGCCAGTAGTATGGGTTTCCGGGACGAGAAGAACACTGAAGCTTTCTTT; cdr3_aa: CASSMGFRDEKNTEAFF
j_call: TRBJ2-1; d_call: TRBD2; clone_size: many; v_call: TRBV20-1; cdr3_nt: TGCAGTGCTAGACCTAGCGGGAGGGCCAATGAGCAGTTCTTC; cdr3_aa: CSARPSGRANEQFF
j_call: TRBJ1-1; d_call: .; clone_size: .; v_call: TRBV12-3/TRBV12-4; cdr3_nt: TGTGCCAGCAGTTACAGGGCCGGGAACACTGAAGCTTTCTTT; cdr3_aa: CASSYRAGNTEAFF
j_call: TRBJ2-7; d_call: TRBD2; clone_size: few; v_call: TRBV7-6; cdr3_nt: TGTGCCAGCAGCACTAGCGGGGGGGTTCGCGAGCAGTACTTC; cdr3_aa: CASSTSGGVREQYF
j_call: TRBJ1-2; d_call: TRBD1; clone_size: many; v_call: TRBV4-2; cdr3_nt: TGTGCCAGCAGCCACCAGACAGGGACCTATGGCTACACCTTC; cdr3_aa: CASSHQTGTYGYTF
j_call: TRBJ2-7; d_call: TRBD1; clone_size: .; v_call: TRBV3-1; cdr3_nt: TGTGCCAGCAGCAATGAGAACCCCGGGACAGGGGGCCCCAGCTCCTACGAGCAGTACTTC; cdr3_aa: CASSNENPGTGGPSSYEQYF
j_call: TRBJ2-5; d_call: .; clone_size: .; v_call: TRBV6-1; cdr3_nt: TGTGCCAGCAGTGAAATCGGGGTTCAAGAGACCCAGTACTTC; cdr3_aa: CASSEIGVQETQYF
j_call: TRBJ1-5; d_call: .; clone_size: many; v_call: TRBV5-6; cdr3_nt: TGTGCCAGCAGCTTGGGAGTTCTATCGGCAGTATATAGCAATCAGCCCCAGCATTTT; cdr3_aa: CASSLGVLSAVYSNQPQHF
j_call: TRBJ2-7; d_call: .; clone_size: many; v_call: TRBV9; cdr3_nt: TGTGCCAGCAGCGGAGGGCTTTCCTCCTACGAGCAGTACTTC; cdr3_aa: CASSGGLSSYEQYF
j_call: TRBJ2-4; d_call: TRBD2; clone_size: many; v_call: TRBV12-3/TRBV12-4; cdr3_nt: TGTGCCAGCAGTTTAAGTCTGCGCGGGGGGGCCTTAAACATTCAGTACTTC; cdr3_aa: CASSLSLRGGALNIQYF
j_call: TRBJ2-7; d_call: TRBD1; clone_size: few; v_call: TRBV18; cdr3_nt: TGTGCCAGCTCACCTCGGGGACAGGGCTACGAGCAGTACTTC; cdr3_aa: CASSPRGQGYEQYF
j_call: TRBJ1-5; d_call: .; clone_size: few; v_call: TRBV7-8; cdr3_nt: TGTGCCAGCAGCTTAGGGGGGGTAGGTCAGCCCCAGCATTTT; cdr3_aa: CASSLGGVGQPQHF
j_call: TRBJ1-1; d_call: TRBD1; clone_size: many; v_call: TRBV20-1; cdr3_nt: TGCAGTGCTAGTTCGGACAGGCACCCTGAAGCTTTCTTT; cdr3_aa: CSASSDRHPEAFF
j_call: TRBJ1-1; d_call: TRBD1; clone_size: many; v_call: TRBV7-8; cdr3_nt: TGTGCCAGCAGAAGGGACAGGACCTCCATGAACACTGAAGCTTTCTTT; cdr3_aa: CASRRDRTSMNTEAFF
j_call: TRBJ1-4; d_call: .; clone_size: .; v_call: TRBV5-6; cdr3_nt: TGTGCCAGCAGCTTCCCGCGGGGCGCTATCGGTGAAAAACTGTTTTTT; cdr3_aa: CASSFPRGAIGEKLFF